This T cell receptor (beta chain) comes out of a study of early stage breast cancer tumors. Here immunoSEQ multiplex PCR was the method, and the copy in TCRdb shows in-frame clones only, minus some. The sample shows some 19,000 clones, 75% to 80% of them seen only once. Findings of the study overall: Compared with adjacent normal breast, tumors showed around 2.7-fold denser, more clonal T cells.

Concerning this clone: Antigen unknown.

This CDR3 is 16 amino acids long. The germline V gene has CDR1 MNHEY and CDR2 SMNVEV (reference sequence). The V end was cut by 5 bases, the J end by 0 bases, with 14 bases between. The sequence came from a person in their sixties with breast cancer. Input material: blood. V usage is TRBV27 and J usage is TRBJ1-5; D not resolved. CDR3: CASSPQAFYSNQPQHF. The CDR3 nucleotides are TGTGCCAGCAGTCCACAAGCCTTTTATAGCAATCAGCCCCAGCATTTT.